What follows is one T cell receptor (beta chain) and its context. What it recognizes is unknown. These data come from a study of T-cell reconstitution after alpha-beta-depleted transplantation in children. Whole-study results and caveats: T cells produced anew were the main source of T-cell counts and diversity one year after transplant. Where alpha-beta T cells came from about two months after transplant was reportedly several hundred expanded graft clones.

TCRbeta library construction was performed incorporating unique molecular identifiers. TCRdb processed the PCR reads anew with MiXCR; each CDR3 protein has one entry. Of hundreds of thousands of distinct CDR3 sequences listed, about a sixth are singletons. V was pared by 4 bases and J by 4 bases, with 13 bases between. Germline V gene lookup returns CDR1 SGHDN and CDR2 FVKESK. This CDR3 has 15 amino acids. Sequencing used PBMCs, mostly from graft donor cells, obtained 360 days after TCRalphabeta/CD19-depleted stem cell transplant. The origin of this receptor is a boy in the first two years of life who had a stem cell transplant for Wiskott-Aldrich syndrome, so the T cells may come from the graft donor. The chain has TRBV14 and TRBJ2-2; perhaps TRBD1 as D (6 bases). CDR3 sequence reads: CASSRVTGITGELFF. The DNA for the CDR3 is TGTGCCAGCAGCCGAGTTACAGGGATCACCGGGGAGCTGTTTTTT.